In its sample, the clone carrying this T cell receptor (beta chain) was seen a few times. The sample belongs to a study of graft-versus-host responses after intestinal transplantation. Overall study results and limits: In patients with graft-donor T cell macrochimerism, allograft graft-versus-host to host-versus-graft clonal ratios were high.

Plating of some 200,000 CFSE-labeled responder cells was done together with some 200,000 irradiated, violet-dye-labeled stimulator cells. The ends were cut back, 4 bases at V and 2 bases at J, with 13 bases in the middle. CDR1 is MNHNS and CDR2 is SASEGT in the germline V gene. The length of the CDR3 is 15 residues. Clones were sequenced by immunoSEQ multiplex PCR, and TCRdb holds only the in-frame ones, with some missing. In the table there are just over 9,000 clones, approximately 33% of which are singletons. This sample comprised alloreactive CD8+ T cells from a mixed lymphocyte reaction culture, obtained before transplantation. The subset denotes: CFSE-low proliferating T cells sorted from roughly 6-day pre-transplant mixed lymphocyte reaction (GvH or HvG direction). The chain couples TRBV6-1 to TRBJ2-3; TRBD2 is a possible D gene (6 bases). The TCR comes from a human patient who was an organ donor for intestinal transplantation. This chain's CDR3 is CASSGGTDYTDTQYF. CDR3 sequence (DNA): TGTGCCAGCAGTGGCGGGACGGATTACACAGATACGCAGTATTTT.